These 6 T cell receptor beta chains share one sample of origin, sequenced in a study of cytomegalovirus exposure and HLA in healthy donors. 13 Jbeta primers and 60 Vbeta primers were used for the PCR. The repertoire was sequenced with immunoSEQ multiplex PCR; TCRdb's copy has only in-frame clones and lacks some. The sample carries 55,000 to 80,000 clones, roughly four fifths recorded once. The sequenced material came from PBMCs. Source of these receptors: a woman aged 25 to 45 in good health and CMV-seropositive.

V and J are TRBV5-1 and TRBJ2-1, with TRBD2 identical over 8 bases. This CDR3 contains 18 residues. The V gene end was trimmed by 1 base and the J gene end by 1 base; junction bases not matched to a gene: 10. CDR1 is SGHRS and CDR2 is YFSETQ in the germline V gene. CDR3 bases: TGCGCCAGCAGCTTGTCGGCTAGCGGGCCATCGTCCTACAATGAGCAGTTCTTC. Translated: CASSLSASGPSSYNEQFF.

The J gene is TRBJ2-3, the V gene TRBV9; D is perhaps TRBD2 (6 bases). CDR1 and CDR2 (germline): SGDLS, YYNGEE. The CDR3 runs to 14 residues. V was cut by 0 bases and J by 2 bases, with 7 bases left in between. CDR3 residues: CASSVGGVTDTQYF. In DNA form, the CDR3 reads TGTGCCAGCAGCGTAGGGGGGGTCACAGATACGCAGTATTTT.

Regarding this clone: The germline gene is not matched at one end of the junction; a read error may be the cause. The chain is built from TRBV19 and TRBJ1-1; no firm D call. CDR1 is LNHDA and CDR2 is SQIVND in the germline V gene (reference sequence). The length of the CDR3 is 14 residues. CDR3 sequence reads: CASSMGRMNTGAFF. The CDR3 DNA sequence: TGTGCCAGTAGTATGGGCCGTATGAACACTGGAGCTTTCTTT.

This clone was seen only once. The V call is TRBV7-6, the J call TRBJ1-5; the D is unclear. Between the trimmed V and J ends, which lost 1 base and 0 bases, there was a span of 10 bases. The germline V gene has CDR1 SGHVS and CDR2 FNYEAQ. This CDR3 is built from 16 residues. The CDR3 DNA is TGTGCCAGCAGCTTAGGAGGAGCGGATAGCAATCAGCCCCAGCATTTT. This translates into CASSLGGADSNQPQHF.

The sample holds a few counts of this clone. V usage is TRBV6-5 and J usage is TRBJ1-2; 9 positions match TRBD1. The V gene end was trimmed by 6 bases and the J gene end by 4 bases; junction bases not matched to a gene: 9. The germline V gene has CDR1 MNHEY and CDR2 SVGAGI. The CDR3 sequence is 15 residues long. CDR3 region: CASSRDRAIFYGYTF. The CDR3 DNA is TGTGCCAGCAGCCGGGACAGGGCCATTTTCTATGGCTACACCTTC.

V and J are TRBV15 and TRBJ2-1; 8 bases agree with TRBD1. In germline, CDR1 is LNHNV, CDR2 YYDKDF (reference sequence). The CDR3 has 16 residues. J lost 5 bases, V lost 4 bases, and 10 bases had no gene match. This CDR3 is CATSTYGQGIDNEQFF. In nucleotides, the CDR3 is TGTGCCACCAGCACTTACGGACAGGGAATCGACAATGAGCAGTTCTTC.